The T cell receptor beta chain under discussion was sequenced for a study of blood T cell repertoires in COVID-19. Looking at the study overall: Material from acute and convalescent COVID-19 was sourced from the United States, Italy and Spain.

The trim removed 5 bases at V and 6 bases at J, leaving 13 bases unmatched. The CDR3 spans 16 residues. The V gene's germline CDR1 is MNHEY and CDR2 SVGEGT. This clone has a single count. Libraries were prepared by immunoSEQ multiplex PCR; TCRdb keeps only in-frame clonotypes and omits some of them. The sample holds more than 60,000 clones, about four fifths seen once. This chain links TRBV6-2 or TRBV6-3 with TRBJ2-5, with 9 bases matching TRBD1. The TCR comes from a man between 45 and 60 years old with acute or convalescent COVID-19. The sample consisted of peripheral blood. DNA of the CDR3: TGTGCCAGCAGTGACCCCGGGACAGGGTTGAAACAGACCCAGTACTTC. Protein sequence: CASSDPGTGLKQTQYF.